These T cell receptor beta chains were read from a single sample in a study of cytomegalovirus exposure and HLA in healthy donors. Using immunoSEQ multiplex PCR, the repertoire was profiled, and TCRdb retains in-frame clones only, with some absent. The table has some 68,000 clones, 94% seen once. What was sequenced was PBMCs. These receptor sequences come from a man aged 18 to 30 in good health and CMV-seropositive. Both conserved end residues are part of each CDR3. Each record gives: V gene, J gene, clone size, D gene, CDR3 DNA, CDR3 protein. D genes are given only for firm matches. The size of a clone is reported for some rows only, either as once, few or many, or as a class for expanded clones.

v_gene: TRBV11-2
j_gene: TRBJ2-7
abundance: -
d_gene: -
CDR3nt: TGTGCCAGCAGCTTAGGGCACACTAGGTACGAGCAGTACTTC
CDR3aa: CASSLGHTRYEQYF

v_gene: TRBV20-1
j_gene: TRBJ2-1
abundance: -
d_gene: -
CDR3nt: TGCAGTGCCCCCTTTAATGAGCAGTTCTTC
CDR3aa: CSAPFNEQFF

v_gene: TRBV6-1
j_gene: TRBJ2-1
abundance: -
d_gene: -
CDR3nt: TGTGCCAGCAGTGAACTAGGGGCCGGCAATGAGCAGTTCTTC
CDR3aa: CASSELGAGNEQFF

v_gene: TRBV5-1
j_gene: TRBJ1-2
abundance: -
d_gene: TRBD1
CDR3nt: TGCGCCAGCAGCCGTACTGACAATCCCGGGACAGGGGAGGGCTACACCTTC
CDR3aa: CASSRTDNPGTGEGYTF

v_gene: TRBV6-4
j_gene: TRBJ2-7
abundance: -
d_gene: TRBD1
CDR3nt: TGTGCCAGCAGTGGAGCCGGGACAGGGACCCACGAGCAGTACTTC
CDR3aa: CASSGAGTGTHEQYF

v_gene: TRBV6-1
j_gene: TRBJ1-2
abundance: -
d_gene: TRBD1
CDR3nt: TGTGCCAGCAGTCGGGACAGGCGCAACTATGGCTACACCTTC
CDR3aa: CASSRDRRNYGYTF

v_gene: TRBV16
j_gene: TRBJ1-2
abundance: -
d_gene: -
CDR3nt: TGTGCCAGCAGCCTCTTTGTGAGGGCCGCCTCCTATGGCTACACCTTC
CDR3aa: CASSLFVRAASYGYTF

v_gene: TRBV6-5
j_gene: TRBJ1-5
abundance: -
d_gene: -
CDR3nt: TGTGCCAGCAGTATGAAAAGAGGGAGCAATCAGCCCCAGCATTTT
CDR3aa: CASSMKRGSNQPQHF

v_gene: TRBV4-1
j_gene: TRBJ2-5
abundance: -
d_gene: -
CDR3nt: TGCGCCAGCAGCCAAGTTGCTACCTACCAAGAGACCCAGTACTTC
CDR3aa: CASSQVATYQETQYF

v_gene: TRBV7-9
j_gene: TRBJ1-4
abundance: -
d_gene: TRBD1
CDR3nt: TGTGCCAGCAGCTCGACAGGGATAGAAAAACTGTTTTTT
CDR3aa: CASSSTGIEKLFF

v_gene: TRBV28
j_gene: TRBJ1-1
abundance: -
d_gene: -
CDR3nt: TGTGCCAGCAGATATGGGCAGTTGAACACTGAAGCTTTCTTT
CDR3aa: CASRYGQLNTEAFF

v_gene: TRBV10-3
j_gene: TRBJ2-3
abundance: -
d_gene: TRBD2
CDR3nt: TGTGCCATCAGGGGACTAGCGGGGGGGCAGGACGCAGATACGCAGTATTTT
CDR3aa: CAIRGLAGGQDADTQYF

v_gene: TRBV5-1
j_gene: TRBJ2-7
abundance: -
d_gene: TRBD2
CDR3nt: TGCGCCAGCAGCTTAAGCGGGGCTACCTACGAGCAGTACTTC
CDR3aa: CASSLSGATYEQYF

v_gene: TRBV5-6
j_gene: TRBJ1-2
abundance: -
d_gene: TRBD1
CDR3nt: TGTGCCAGCAGCTCGCGGACAGGGGATGGTGGCTACACCTTC
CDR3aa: CASSSRTGDGGYTF

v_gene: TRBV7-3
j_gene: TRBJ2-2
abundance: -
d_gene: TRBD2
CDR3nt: TGTGCCAGCAGCCCCACTAGCGGGGCCCGGGGCGGGGAGCTGTTTTTT
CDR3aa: CASSPTSGARGGELFF

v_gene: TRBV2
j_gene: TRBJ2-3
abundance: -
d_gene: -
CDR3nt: TGTGCCAGCAGTCCGATAGGCGGGGGCACAGATACGCAGTATTTT
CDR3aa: CASSPIGGGTDTQYF

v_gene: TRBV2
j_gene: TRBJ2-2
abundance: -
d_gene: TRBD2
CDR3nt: TGTGCCAGCAGTGAACCCCGCGGGGGGAACACCGGGGAGCTGTTTTTT
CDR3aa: CASSEPRGGNTGELFF

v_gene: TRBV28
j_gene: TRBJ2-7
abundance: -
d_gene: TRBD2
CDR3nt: TGTGCCAGCGCCGGACTAGGCTCCTACGAGCAGTACTTC
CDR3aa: CASAGLGSYEQYF

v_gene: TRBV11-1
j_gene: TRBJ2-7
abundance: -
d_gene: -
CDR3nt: TGTGCCAGCAGACCAGGTGGATGGACAGCTCCCTACGAGCAGTACTTC
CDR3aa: CASRPGGWTAPYEQYF

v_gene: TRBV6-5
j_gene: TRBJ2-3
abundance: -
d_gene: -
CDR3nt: TGTGCCAGCAGTTACTCCCCCACGGCAGATACGCAGTATTTT
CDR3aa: CASSYSPTADTQYF

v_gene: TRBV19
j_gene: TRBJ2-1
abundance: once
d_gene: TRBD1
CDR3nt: TGTGCCAGTAGGACAGGGGTCAATGAGCAGTTCTTC
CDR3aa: CASRTGVNEQFF

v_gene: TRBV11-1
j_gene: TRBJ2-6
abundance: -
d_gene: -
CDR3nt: TGTGCCAGCAGAACACCGGGCTCTGGGGCCAACGTCCTGACTTTC
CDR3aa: CASRTPGSGANVLTF

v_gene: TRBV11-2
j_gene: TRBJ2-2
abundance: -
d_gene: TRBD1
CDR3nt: TGTGCCAGCAGCAAATACAGGGGGCAGGACACCGGGGAGCTGTTTTTT
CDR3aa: CASSKYRGQDTGELFF

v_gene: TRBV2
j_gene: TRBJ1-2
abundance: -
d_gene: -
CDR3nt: TGTGCCAGCAGTGAAGCTAACAGGGTCTATGGCTACACCTTC
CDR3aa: CASSEANRVYGYTF

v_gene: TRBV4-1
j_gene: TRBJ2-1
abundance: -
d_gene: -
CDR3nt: TGCGCCAGCAGCTTCCGATCTAGCGTCACAAGCTCCTACAATGAGCAGTTCTTC
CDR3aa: CASSFRSSVTSSYNEQFF

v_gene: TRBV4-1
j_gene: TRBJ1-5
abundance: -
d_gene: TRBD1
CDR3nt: TGCGCCAGCAGCCAACGACAGGGAAGCAATCAGCCCCAGCATTTT
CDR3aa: CASSQRQGSNQPQHF

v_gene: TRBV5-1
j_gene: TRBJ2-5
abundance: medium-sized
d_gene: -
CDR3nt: TGCGCCAGCAGCTTGTTTGGGGGCAAGGAGGAGACCCAGTACTTC
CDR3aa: CASSLFGGKEETQYF

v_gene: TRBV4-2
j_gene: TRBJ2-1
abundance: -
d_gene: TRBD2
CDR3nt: TGTGCCAGCAGCCAAGGGACTAGCGCCCAACTCTCCTACAATGAGCAGTTCTTC
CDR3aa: CASSQGTSAQLSYNEQFF

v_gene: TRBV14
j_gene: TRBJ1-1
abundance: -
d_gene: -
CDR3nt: TGTGCCAGCAGTTCAGGGAACACTGAAGCTTTCTTT
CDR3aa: CASSSGNTEAFF